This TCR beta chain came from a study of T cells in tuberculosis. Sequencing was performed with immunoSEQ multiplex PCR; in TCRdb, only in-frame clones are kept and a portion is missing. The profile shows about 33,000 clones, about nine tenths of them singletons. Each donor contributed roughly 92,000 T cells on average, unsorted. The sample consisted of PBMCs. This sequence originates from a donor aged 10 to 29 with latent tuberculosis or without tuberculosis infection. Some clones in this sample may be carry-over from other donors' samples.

CDR3 sequence (DNA): TGCGCCAGCAGCCTAACAGGGTTATCTAATGAAAAACTGTTTTTT. This codes for CASSLTGLSNEKLFF. This chain uses TRBV5-1 with TRBJ1-4; weak D call: TRBD1 (6 bases). Trimming took off 4 bases at V and 3 bases at J, with 13 bases between the two ends. The CDR3 has 15 amino acids. CDR1 and CDR2 (germline): SGHRS, YFSETQ.